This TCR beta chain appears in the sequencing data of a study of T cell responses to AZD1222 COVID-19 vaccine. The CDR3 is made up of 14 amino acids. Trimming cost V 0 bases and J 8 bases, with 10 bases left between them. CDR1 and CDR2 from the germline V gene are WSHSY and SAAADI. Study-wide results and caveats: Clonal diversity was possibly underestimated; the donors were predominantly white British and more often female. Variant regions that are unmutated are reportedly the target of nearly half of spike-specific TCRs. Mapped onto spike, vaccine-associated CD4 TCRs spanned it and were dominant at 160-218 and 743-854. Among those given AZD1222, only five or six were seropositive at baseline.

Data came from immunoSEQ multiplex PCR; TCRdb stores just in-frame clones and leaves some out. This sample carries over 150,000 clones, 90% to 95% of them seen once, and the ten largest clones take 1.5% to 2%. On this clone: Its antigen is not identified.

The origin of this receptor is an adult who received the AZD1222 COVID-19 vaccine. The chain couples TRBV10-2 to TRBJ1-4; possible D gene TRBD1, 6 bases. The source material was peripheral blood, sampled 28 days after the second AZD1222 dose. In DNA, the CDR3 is TGCGCCAGCAGTGAGTCTGCAACAGGGGAAAAACTGTTTTTT. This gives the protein CASSESATGEKLFF.